The 7 T cell receptor beta chains below come from one sample, sequenced in a study of cytomegalovirus exposure and HLA in healthy donors. TCRdb's table, derived via immunoSEQ multiplex PCR, lists solely in-frame clones and lacks some. The sample contains some 77,000 clones, 94% of which appear only once. The sample was PBMCs. Every receptor here comes from a man younger than 35 in good health and CMV-seropositive.

The J gene is TRBJ1-2, the V gene TRBV5-1, with 8 bases that match TRBD1. CDR1 SGHRS and CDR2 YFSETQ come from the germline V gene. V lost 4 bases to trimming and J lost 2 bases; unmatched junction nucleotides: 7. The CDR3 is 15 residues long. CDR3 loop: CASSTGQGQNYGYTF. The CDR3 DNA reads as TGCGCCAGCAGCACAGGACAGGGACAGAACTATGGCTACACCTTC.

The V and J genes are TRBV15 and TRBJ1-5, with 7 positions matching TRBD1. Looked up from germline, CDR1 is LNHNV and CDR2 is YYDKDF (reference sequence). V trimming: 1 base; J trimming: 3 bases; junction bases outside the gene matches: 3. The CDR3 extends over 15 amino acids. CDR3 loop: CATSRGGTANQPQHF. The CDR3, as DNA: TGTGCCACCAGCAGAGGGGGGACAGCCAATCAGCCCCAGCATTTT.

This clone was observed a few times. Different DNA sequences within this sample yield the same CDR3. The chain is built from TRBV5-1 and TRBJ1-4, with 7 positions matching TRBD1. Germline V gives CDR1 SGHRS, CDR2 YFSETQ. The CDR3 is 14 residues long. Trimming cost V 4 bases and J 6 bases; bases outside gene matches: 6. CDR3 amino acids: CASSLRGGDEKLFF. CDR3 in DNA: TGCGCCAGCAGCCTCAGAGGGGGCGATGAAAAACTGTTTTTT.

The gene calls are TRBV5-8 and TRBJ2-5; 7 bases fit TRBD1. Trimming at V came to 3 bases and at J to 2 bases, leaving 16 bases not matched to a gene. The germline gives CDR1 SGHTS, CDR2 YDEGEE. The CDR3 contains 18 residues. The CDR3 is CASSSPPGSRGQQETQYF. The DNA of the CDR3 is TGTGCCAGCAGCTCCCCCCCCGGGTCTCGGGGACAGCAAGAGACCCAGTACTTC.

The V call is TRBV30, the J call TRBJ1-1; D unresolved. Germline V gives CDR1 GTSNPN, CDR2 SVGIG (reference sequence). The CDR3 runs to 15 residues. With 7 bases removed from V and 5 bases from J, the gap between germline ends came to 23 bases. In nucleotides, the CDR3 is TGTGCCTACAACGTCCACGGGAGGAGTGGTACTGAAGCTTTCTTT. As protein: CAYNVHGRSGTEAFF.

The chain uses TRBV6-1 and TRBJ2-7; 8 nucleotides line up with TRBD1. CDR1 and CDR2 from the germline V gene are MNHNS and SASEGT. The trim removed 4 bases at V and 4 bases at J, leaving 6 bases unmatched. The CDR3 is 14 residues long. The DNA for the CDR3 is TGTGCCAGCAGTGCCGGGACAGGAGGATACGAGCAGTACTTC. Translation: CASSAGTGGYEQYF.

The rearrangement links TRBV29-1 to TRBJ2-7, with 7 bases lining up with TRBD1. CDR3 length: 13 residues. From germline, CDR1 is SQVTM and CDR2 ANQGSEA. J was trimmed by 0 bases and V by 6 bases; bases with no gene match: 5. CDR3 sequence: CSVEDRYSYEQYF. For the CDR3, the DNA is TGCAGCGTCGAGGACAGGTACTCCTACGAGCAGTACTTC.